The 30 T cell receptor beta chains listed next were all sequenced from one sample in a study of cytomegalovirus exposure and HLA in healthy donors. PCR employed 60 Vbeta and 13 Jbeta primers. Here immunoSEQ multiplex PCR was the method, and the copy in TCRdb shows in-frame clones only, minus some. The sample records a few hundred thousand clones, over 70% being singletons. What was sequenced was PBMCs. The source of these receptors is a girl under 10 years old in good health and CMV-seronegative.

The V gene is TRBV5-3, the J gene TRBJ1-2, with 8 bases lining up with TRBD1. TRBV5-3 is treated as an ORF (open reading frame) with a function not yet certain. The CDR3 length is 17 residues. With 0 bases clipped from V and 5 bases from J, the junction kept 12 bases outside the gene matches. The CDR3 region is CARSLGWPRTGIYGYTF. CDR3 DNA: TGTGCCAGAAGCTTGGGCTGGCCCAGGACAGGGATATATGGCTACACCTTC.

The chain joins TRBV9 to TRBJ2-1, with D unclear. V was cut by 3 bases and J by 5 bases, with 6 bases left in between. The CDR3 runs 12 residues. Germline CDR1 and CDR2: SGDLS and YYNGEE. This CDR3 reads CASSAYNNEQFF. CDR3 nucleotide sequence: TGTGCCAGCAGCGCCTATAACAATGAGCAGTTCTTC.

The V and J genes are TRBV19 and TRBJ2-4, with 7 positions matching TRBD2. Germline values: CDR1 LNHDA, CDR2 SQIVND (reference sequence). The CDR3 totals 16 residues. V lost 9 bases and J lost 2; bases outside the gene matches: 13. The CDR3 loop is CASHRGGEGTKNIQYF. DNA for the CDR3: TGTGCCAGCCACCGTGGCGGGGAGGGAACCAAAAACATTCAGTACTTC.

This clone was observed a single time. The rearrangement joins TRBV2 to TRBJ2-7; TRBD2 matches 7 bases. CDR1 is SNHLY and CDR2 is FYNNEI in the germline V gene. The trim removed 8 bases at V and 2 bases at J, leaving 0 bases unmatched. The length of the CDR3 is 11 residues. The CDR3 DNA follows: TGTGCCAGCGGGACTACCTACGAGCAGTACTTC. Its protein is CASGTTYEQYF.

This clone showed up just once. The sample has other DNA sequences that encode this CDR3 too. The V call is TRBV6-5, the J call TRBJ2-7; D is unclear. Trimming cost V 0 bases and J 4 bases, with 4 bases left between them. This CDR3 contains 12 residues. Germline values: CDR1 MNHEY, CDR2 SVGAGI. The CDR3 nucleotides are TGTGCCAGCAGTTACTCCAGTTACGAGCAGTACTTC. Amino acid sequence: CASSYSSYEQYF.

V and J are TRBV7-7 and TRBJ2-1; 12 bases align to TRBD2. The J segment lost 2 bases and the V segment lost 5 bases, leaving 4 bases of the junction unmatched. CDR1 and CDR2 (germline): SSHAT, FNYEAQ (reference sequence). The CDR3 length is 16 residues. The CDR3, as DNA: TGTGCCAGCAGCCCCGGACTAGCGGGGACCTACAATGAGCAGTTCTTC. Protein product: CASSPGLAGTYNEQFF.

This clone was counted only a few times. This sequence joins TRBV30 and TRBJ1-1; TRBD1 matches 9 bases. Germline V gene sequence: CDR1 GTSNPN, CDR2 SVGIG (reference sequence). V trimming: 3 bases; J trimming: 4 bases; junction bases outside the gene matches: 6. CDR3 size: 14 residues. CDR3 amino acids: CAWSADRGFTEAFF. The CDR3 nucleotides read TGTGCCTGGAGCGCCGACAGGGGGTTCACTGAAGCTTTCTTT.

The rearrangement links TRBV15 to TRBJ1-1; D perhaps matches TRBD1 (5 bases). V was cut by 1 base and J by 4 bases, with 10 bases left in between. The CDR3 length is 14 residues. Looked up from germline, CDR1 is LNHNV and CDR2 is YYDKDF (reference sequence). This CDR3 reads CATSRGQGTTEAFF. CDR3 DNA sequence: TGTGCCACCAGCAGAGGGCAGGGTACCACTGAAGCTTTCTTT.

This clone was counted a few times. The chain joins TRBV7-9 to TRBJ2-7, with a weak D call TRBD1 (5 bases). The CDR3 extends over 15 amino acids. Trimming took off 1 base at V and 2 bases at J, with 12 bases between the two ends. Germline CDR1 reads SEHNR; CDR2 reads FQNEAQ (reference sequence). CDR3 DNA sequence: TGTGCCAGCAGCTTAGGTAGGGGAAAGGCCTACGAGCAGTACTTC. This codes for CASSLGRGKAYEQYF.

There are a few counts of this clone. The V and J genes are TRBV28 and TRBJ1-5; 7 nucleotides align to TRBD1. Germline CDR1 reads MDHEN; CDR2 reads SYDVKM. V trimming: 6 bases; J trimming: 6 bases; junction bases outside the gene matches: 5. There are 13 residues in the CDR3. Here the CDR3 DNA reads TGTGCCAGCAGAACAACAGGGGTTCAGCCCCAGCATTTT. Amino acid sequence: CASRTTGVQPQHF.

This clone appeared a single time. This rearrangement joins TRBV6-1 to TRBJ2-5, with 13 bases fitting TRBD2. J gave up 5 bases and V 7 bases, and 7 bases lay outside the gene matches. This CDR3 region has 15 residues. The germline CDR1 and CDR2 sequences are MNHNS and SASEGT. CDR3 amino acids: CASISGLAGSETQYF. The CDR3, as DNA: TGTGCCAGCATTTCGGGACTAGCGGGAAGCGAGACCCAGTACTTC.

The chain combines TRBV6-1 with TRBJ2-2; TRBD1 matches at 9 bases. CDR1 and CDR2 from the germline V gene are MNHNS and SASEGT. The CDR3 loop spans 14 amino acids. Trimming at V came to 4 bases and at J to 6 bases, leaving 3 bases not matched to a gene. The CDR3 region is CASSVRQGAGELFF. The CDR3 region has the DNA TGTGCCAGCAGTGTCCGACAGGGGGCCGGGGAGCTGTTTTTT.

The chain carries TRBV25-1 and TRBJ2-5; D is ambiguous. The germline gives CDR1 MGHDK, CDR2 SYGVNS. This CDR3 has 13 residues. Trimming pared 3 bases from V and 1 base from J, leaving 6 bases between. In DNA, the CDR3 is TGTGCCAGCAGTGAGGCCAGCCAAGAGACCCAGTACTTC. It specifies CASSEASQETQYF.

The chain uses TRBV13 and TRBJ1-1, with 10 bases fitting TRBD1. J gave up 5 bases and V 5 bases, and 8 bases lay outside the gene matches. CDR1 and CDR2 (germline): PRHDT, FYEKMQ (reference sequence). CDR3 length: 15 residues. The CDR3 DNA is TGTGCCAGCAGCGGGGACAGGGGAGAGGGTACTGAAGCTTTCTTT. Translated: CASSGDRGEGTEAFF.

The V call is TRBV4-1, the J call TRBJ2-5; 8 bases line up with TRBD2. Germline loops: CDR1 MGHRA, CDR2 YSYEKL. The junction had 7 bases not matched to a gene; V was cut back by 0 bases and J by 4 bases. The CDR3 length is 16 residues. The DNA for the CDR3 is TGCGCCAGCAGCCAAGAGTTCGACGGGGGGGTAGAGACCCAGTACTTC. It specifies CASSQEFDGGVETQYF.

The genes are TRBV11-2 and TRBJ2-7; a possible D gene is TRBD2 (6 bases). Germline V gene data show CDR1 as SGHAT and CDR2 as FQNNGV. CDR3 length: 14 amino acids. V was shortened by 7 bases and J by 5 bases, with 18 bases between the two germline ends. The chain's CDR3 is CASIQPRESNEQYF. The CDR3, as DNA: TGTGCCAGCATACAGCCCCGGGAGTCCAACGAGCAGTACTTC.

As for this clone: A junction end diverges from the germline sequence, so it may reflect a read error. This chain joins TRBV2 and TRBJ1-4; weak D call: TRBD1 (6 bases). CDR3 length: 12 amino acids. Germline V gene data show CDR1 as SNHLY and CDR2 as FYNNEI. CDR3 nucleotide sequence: TGTGCCAGCAGTGTCCTGGGGGCCCGACTGCTTTTT. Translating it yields CASSVLGARLLF.

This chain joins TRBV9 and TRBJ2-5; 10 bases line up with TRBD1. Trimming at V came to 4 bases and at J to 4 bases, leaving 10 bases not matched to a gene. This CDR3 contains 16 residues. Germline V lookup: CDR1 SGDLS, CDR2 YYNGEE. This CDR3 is CASSTPGQGPLETQYF. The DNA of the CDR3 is TGTGCCAGCAGCACCCCGGGACAGGGGCCCTTAGAGACCCAGTACTTC. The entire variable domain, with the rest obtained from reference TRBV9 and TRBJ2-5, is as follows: DSGVTQTPKHLITATGQRVTLRCSPRSGDLSVYWYQQSLDQGLQFLIQYYNGEERAKGNILERFSAQQFPDLHSELNLSSLELGDSALYFCASSTPGQGPLETQYFGPGTRLLVL.

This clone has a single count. The CDR3 reads CASSRSVSGANVLTF. The CDR3 DNA sequence: TGCGCCAGCAGCCGTAGCGTCTCTGGGGCCAACGTCCTGACTTTC. This chain uses TRBV4-1 with TRBJ2-6, with D possibly TRBD2 on 5 matching bases. Germline loops: CDR1 MGHRA, CDR2 YSYEKL. Trimming took off 4 bases at V and 0 bases at J, with 7 bases between the two ends. CDR3 size: 15 residues.

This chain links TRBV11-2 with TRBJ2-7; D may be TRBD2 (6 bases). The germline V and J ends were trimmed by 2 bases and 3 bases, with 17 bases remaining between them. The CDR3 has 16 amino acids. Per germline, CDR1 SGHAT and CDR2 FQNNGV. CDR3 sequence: CASSLSLRGTDYEQYF. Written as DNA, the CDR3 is TGTGCCAGCAGCTTAAGTTTGCGGGGAACTGACTACGAGCAGTACTTC.

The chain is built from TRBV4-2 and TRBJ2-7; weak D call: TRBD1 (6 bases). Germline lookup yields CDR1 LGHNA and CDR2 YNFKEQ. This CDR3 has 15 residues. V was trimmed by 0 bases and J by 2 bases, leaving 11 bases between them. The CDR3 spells CASSQDTGSTYEQYF. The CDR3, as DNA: TGTGCCAGCAGCCAAGATACAGGGTCTACCTACGAGCAGTACTTC.

The CDR3 DNA follows: TGTGCCAGCAGTAGACAGGGAAACGGCTACACCTTC. Amino acids: CASSRQGNGYTF. V usage is TRBV28 and J usage is TRBJ1-2; 7 bases are a match to TRBD1. V shed 5 bases, J shed 8 bases, and the junction held 5 bases outside the gene matches. CDR1 is MDHEN, CDR2 SYDVKM, per germline. The CDR3 has 12 amino acids.

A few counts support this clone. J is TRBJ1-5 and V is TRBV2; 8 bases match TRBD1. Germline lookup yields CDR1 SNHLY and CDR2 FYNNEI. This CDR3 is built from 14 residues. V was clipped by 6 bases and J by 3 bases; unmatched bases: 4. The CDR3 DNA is TGTGCCAGCAGACAGGGGGGGATCAATCAGCCCCAGCATTTT. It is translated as CASRQGGINQPQHF.

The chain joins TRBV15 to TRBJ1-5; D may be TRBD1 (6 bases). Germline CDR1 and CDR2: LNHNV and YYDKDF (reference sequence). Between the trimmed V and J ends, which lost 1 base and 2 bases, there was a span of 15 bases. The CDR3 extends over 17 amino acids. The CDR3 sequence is CATSRGAGVYGNQPQHF. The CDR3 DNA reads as TGTGCCACCAGCAGAGGTGCAGGGGTTTATGGCAATCAGCCCCAGCATTTT.

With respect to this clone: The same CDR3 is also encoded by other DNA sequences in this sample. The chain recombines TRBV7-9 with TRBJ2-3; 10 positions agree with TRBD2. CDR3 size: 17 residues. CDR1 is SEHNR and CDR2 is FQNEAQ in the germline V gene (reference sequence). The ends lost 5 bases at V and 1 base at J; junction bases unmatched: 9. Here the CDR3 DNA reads TGTGCCAGCAGCCCGCCCGGGCTAGCGGGGGGCACAGATACGCAGTATTTT. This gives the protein CASSPPGLAGGTDTQYF.

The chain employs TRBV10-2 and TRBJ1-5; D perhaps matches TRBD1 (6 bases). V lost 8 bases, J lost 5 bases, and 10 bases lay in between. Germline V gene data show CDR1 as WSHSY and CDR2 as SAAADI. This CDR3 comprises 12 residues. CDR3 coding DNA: TGCGCCAGCCGGGACACTGATCAGCCCCAGCATTTT. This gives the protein CASRDTDQPQHF.

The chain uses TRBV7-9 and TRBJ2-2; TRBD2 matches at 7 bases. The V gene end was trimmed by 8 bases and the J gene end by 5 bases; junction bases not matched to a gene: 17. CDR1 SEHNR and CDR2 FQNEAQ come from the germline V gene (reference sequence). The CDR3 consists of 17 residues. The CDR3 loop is CASWISVAGATTGELFF. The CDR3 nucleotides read TGTGCCAGCTGGATATCGGTGGCGGGAGCCACAACCGGGGAGCTGTTTTTT.

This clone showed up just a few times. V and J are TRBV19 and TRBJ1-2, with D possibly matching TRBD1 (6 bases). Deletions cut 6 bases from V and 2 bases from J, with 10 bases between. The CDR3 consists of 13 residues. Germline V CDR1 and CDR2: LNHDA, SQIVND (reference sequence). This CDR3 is CASRAGTNYGYTF. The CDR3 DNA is TGTGCCAGTAGGGCCGGGACAAACTATGGCTACACCTTC.

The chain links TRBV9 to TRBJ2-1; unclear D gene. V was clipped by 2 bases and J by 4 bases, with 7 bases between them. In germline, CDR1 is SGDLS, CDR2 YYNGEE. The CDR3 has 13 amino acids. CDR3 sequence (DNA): TGTGCCAGCAGCGTCCAGACTTACAATGAGCAGTTCTTC. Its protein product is CASSVQTYNEQFF.

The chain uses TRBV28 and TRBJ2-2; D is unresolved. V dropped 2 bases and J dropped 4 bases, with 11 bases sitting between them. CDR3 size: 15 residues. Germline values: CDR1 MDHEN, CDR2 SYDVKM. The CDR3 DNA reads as TGTGCCAGCAGTTTAGGGCTATTCGGCACCGGGGAGCTGTTTTTT. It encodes CASSLGLFGTGELFF.